The TCR beta chain under discussion was sequenced for a study of Ad26.COV2.S vaccination and SARS-CoV-2 variants. The sample's treatment: approximately 18 received Ad26.COV2.S at low or high dose, single or two shots; five or six received placebo; per-sample allocation not given. Sampling occurred on day 63 after the first vaccine or placebo injection. Clones were read by immunoSEQ multiplex PCR, and TCRdb kept only the in-frame ones, dropping some. The sample carries approximately 420,000 clones, approximately 86% recorded once. The source was peripheral blood, collected in a trial of Ad26.COV2.S vaccine versus placebo. This TCR came from a person aged 18-60 years who received the Ad26.COV2.S COVID-19 vaccine or a placebo.

CDR3 sequence (DNA): TGTGCCAGCAGCCAAGGACCCCTCTACGAGCAGTACTTC. Protein sequence: CASSQGPLYEQYF. The gene calls are TRBV3-1 (or the pseudogene TRBV3-2) and TRBJ2-7, with D hard to call. V lost 1 base and J 3 bases, leaving 7 bases between the germline ends. CDR1 and CDR2 from the germline V gene are LGHDT and YNNKEL (reference sequence). This CDR3 has 13 residues.